One and the same sample provided the 5 T cell receptor beta chains below, sequenced in a study of blood T cell repertoires in COVID-19. Sequenced by immunoSEQ multiplex PCR; TCRdb stores in-frame clones only, minus some. The profile shows fewer than 250,000 clones, around 85% of them singletons. The specimen was peripheral blood. The receptor source for this set is a woman aged 45-59 years with acute or convalescent COVID-19.

This clone was seen once. The chain recombines TRBV4-1 with TRBJ1-5; D not resolved. The germline gives CDR1 MGHRA, CDR2 YSYEKL. The V gene lost 5 bases and the J gene lost 0 bases, with 14 bases spanning the gap. The CDR3 has 16 residues. CDR3 DNA: TGCGCCAGCAGCGCGACGGACTCTTATAGCAATCAGCCCCAGCATTTT. It yields the protein CASSATDSYSNQPQHF.

The rearrangement links TRBV10-3 to TRBJ2-7; D gene uncertain. V was trimmed by 3 bases and J by 2 bases, leaving 5 bases between them. Germline CDR1 reads ENHRY; CDR2 reads SYGVKD. The CDR3 has 12 amino acids. DNA of the CDR3: TGTGCCATCAGTGAAACTACCTACGAGCAGTACTTC. Amino acids: CAISETTYEQYF.

This clone was detected only once. The chain carries TRBV25-1 and TRBJ2-2; tentative D call: TRBD1 (6 bases). Germline V gives CDR1 MGHDK, CDR2 SYGVNS. The V and J ends lost 3 bases and 5 bases respectively, with 10 bases between them. The CDR3 loop spans 14 amino acids. The CDR3 nucleotides read TGTGCCAGCAGTGATTTTACAGGGACCGGGGAGCTGTTTTTT. Its protein is CASSDFTGTGELFF. Supplemented by reference TRBV25-1 and TRBJ2-2, the full variable domain reads EADIYQTPRYLVIGTGKKITLECSQTMGHDKMYWYQQDPGMELHLIHYSYGVNSTEKGDLSSESTVSRIRTEHFPLTLESARPSHTSQYLCASSDFTGTGELFFGEGSRLTVL.

The rearrangement joins TRBV7-2 to TRBJ2-7, with 15 bases aligning to TRBD2. V was pared by 1 base and J by 2 bases, with 3 bases of the junction left unmatched. The CDR3 runs to 17 residues. Germline CDR1 reads SGHTA; CDR2 reads FQGNSA. In DNA form, the CDR3 reads TGTGCCAGCAGCTTAGAGGGACTAGCGGGAGGCGCCTACGAGCAGTACTTC. This translates into CASSLEGLAGGAYEQYF.

The CDR3 sequence: CASRQQGGSSYEQYF. CDR3 DNA: TGTGCCAGCAGACAACAGGGGGGGTCGTCCTACGAGCAGTACTTC. The gene calls are TRBV28 and TRBJ2-7; the D gene is possibly TRBD1 (8 bases). V lost 6 bases and J 1 base, leaving 16 bases between the germline ends. The CDR3 length is 15 residues. Per germline, CDR1 MDHEN and CDR2 SYDVKM.